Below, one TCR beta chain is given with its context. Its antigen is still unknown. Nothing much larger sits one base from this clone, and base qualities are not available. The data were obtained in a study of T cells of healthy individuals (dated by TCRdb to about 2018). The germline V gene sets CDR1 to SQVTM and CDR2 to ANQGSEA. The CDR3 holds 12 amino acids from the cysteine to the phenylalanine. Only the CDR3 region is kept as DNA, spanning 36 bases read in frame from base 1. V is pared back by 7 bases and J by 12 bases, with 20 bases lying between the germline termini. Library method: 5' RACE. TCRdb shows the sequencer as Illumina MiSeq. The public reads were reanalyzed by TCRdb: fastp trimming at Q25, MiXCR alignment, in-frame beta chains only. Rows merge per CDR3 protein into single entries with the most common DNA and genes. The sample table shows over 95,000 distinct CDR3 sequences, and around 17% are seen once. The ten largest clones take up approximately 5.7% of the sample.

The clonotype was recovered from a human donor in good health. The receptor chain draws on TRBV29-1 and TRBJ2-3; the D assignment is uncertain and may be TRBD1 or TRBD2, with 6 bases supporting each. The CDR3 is CSAGVGGPTQYF. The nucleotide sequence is TGCAGCGCCGGGGTGGGGGGCCCTACCCAGTATTTT.